The next 32 T cell receptor beta chains were all read from a single sample in a study of shared clonotypes between healthy human individuals. Naive CD8 cells, CD45RO-negative and positively selected for CCR7, excluded terminally differentiated effector memory CD45RA+ cells. Only in-frame clones appear in the TCRdb table, and some are missing; sequencing was by immunoSEQ multiplex PCR. The data hold about 2.1 million clones, with approximately 92% observed a single time. The sequencing input was naive CD8+ T cells from PBMCs. Receptors originate from a man between 18 and 29 years old in good health. Some clones in this sample may be carry-over from other donors' samples.

The chain has TRBV4-2 and TRBJ1-5; D remains unclear. The CDR3 contains 14 residues. Trimming removed 4 bases from V and 0 bases from J, with 7 bases in between. Germline V gene data show CDR1 as LGHNA and CDR2 as YNFKEQ. The DNA for the CDR3 is TGTGCCAGCAGCCCCAAGCGTAGCAATCAGCCCCAGCATTTT. It yields the protein CASSPKRSNQPQHF.

Concerning this clone itself: Germline is not matched at one junction end, which may reflect a read error. V and J are TRBV6-6 and TRBJ2-7, with D maybe TRBD2 (9 bases). Germline-derived CDR1 and CDR2 are MNHNY and SVGAGI (reference sequence). CDR3 length equals 12 residues. CDR3 DNA: TGTGCCAGCACCTCAGGGGGCGGGAGGGCCTTCTTC. Residues: CASTSGGGRAFF.

The chain's CDR3 is CAPYQPQHF. The CDR3 DNA sequence: TGTGCCCCGTATCAGCCCCAGCATTTT. This chain uses TRBV28 with TRBJ1-5, with D unclear. Deletions cut 11 bases from V and 5 bases from J, with 4 bases between. Germline V lookup: CDR1 MDHEN, CDR2 SYDVKM. The CDR3 is 9 amino acids.

The chain has TRBV5-1 and TRBJ1-2; possible D gene TRBD1, 5 bases. The germline gives CDR1 SGHRS, CDR2 YFSETQ. CDR3 length: 14 amino acids. V lost 5 bases, J lost 4 bases, and 15 bases lay in between. CDR3 bases: TGCGCCAGCAGAGGACATCCATCCCTCTATGGCTACACCTTC. Translated: CASRGHPSLYGYTF.

The chain joins TRBV5-1 to TRBJ1-2; D is unclear. The germline V gene has CDR1 SGHRS and CDR2 YFSETQ. This CDR3 spans 13 amino acids. With 2 bases removed from V and 8 bases from J, the gap between germline ends came to 13 bases. This CDR3 reads CASSFGPADGYTF. CDR3 nucleotides: TGCGCCAGCAGCTTCGGACCGGCGGACGGCTACACCTTC.

The chain joins TRBV2 to TRBJ2-1, with 11 bases aligning to TRBD2. The ends lost 4 bases at V and 3 bases at J; junction bases unmatched: 5. Germline V gives CDR1 SNHLY, CDR2 FYNNEI. CDR3 size: 16 residues. The CDR3 nucleotides are TGTGCCAGCAGTGTGCTAGCGGGAGGTGGCTACAATGAGCAGTTCTTC. The encoded protein is CASSVLAGGGYNEQFF. Complete variable domain (other parts from reference TRBV2 and TRBJ2-1): EPEVTQTPSHQVTQMGQEVILRCVPISNHLYFYWYRQILGQKVEFLVSFYNNEISEKSEIFDDQFSVERPDGSNFTLKIRSTKLEDSAMYFCASSVLAGGGYNEQFFGPGTRLTVL.

V gene TRBV10-3 combines with J gene TRBJ2-7; a possible D gene is TRBD2 (6 bases). Germline V CDR1 and CDR2: ENHRY, SYGVKD. The CDR3 is made up of 15 amino acids. Trimming stripped 10 bases from V and 2 bases from J, with 21 bases between. For the CDR3, the DNA is TGTGCCACCTTCAGTGGGGGGACGGGGCCCTACGAGCAGTACTTC. Translating it yields CATFSGGTGPYEQYF.

V gene TRBV7-9 combines with J gene TRBJ2-1; D may be TRBD1 or TRBD2 (6 bases each). Per the germline V gene, CDR1 is SEHNR and CDR2 is FQNEAQ (reference sequence). There are 16 residues in the CDR3. The V and J ends lost 2 bases and 3 bases respectively, with 14 bases between them. CDR3 DNA: TGTGCCAGCAGCTTAAGGGGGGCAGTTAGCTACAATGAGCAGTTCTTC. Translation: CASSLRGAVSYNEQFF.

This clone has more than one count but fewer than ten. The chain links TRBV30 to TRBJ1-4; no firm D call. Per the germline V gene, CDR1 is GTSNPN and CDR2 is SVGIG (reference sequence). With 1 base removed from V and 3 bases from J, the gap between germline ends came to 6 bases. This CDR3 comprises 13 residues. The CDR3 nucleotides read TGTGCCTGGAGTGCAGGACCTAATGAAAAACTGTTTTTT. This sequence encodes CAWSAGPNEKLFF. Based on the CDR3 plus reference TRBV30 and TRBJ1-4, the full variable domain is SQTIHQWPATLVQPVGSPLSLECTVEGTSNPNLYWYRQAAGRGLQLLFYSVGIGQISSEVPQNLSASRPQDRQFILSSKKLLLSDSGFYLCAWSAGPNEKLFFGSGTQLSVL.

The chain employs TRBV2 and TRBJ1-2, with 8 bases matching TRBD1. In germline, CDR1 is SNHLY, CDR2 FYNNEI. CDR3 length: 14 amino acids. Trimming removed 3 bases from V and 8 bases from J; junction bases left unmatched: 8. CDR3 sequence: CASSEDGRGHGYTF. CDR3 sequence (DNA): TGTGCCAGCAGTGAGGATGGCAGGGGGCACGGCTACACCTTC.

This clone was recorded only once. The J gene is TRBJ2-2, the V gene TRBV7-2; TRBD1 aligns across 7 bases. The V and J ends lost 6 bases and 5 bases, in that order; junction bases with no gene match: 9. In germline, CDR1 is SGHTA, CDR2 FQGNSA. This CDR3 has 15 residues. For the CDR3, the DNA is TGTGCCAGCAGTTCTGACAGGGTGGTTACCGGGGAGCTGTTTTTT. The encoded protein is CASSSDRVVTGELFF.

CDR3 loop: CASSDAEQYF. CDR3 DNA: TGTGCCAGCAGTGACGCCGAGCAGTACTTC. The chain recombines TRBV2 with TRBJ2-7; unclear D gene. Looked up from germline, CDR1 is SNHLY and CDR2 is FYNNEI. The CDR3 length is 10 residues. V was cut by 3 bases and J by 6 bases, with 3 bases left in between.

J is TRBJ2-3 and V is TRBV9; TRBD1 matches 7 bases. The CDR3 contains 15 residues. V lost 0 bases, J lost 5 bases, and 6 bases stayed unmatched. In germline, CDR1 is SGDLS, CDR2 YYNGEE. CDR3 region: CASSVDGTEKDTQYF. CDR3 sequence (DNA): TGTGCCAGCAGCGTAGACGGGACAGAGAAAGATACGCAGTATTTT.

The chain links TRBV5-3 to TRBJ2-5, with D tentatively TRBD1 or TRBD2 (6 bases each). TRBV5-3 is an ORF, and what it does is uncertain. The CDR3 length is 14 residues. V was cut by 4 bases and J by 0 bases, with 10 bases left in between. The CDR3 DNA reads as TGTGCCAGAAGCCAGGGGACTGACCAAGAGACCCAGTACTTC. Its translation is CARSQGTDQETQYF.

V gene TRBV7-9 combines with J gene TRBJ1-2, with TRBD1 matching 7 bases. The CDR3 contains 13 residues. V lost 4 bases to trimming and J lost 7 bases; unmatched junction nucleotides: 6. Germline V gene data show CDR1 as SEHNR and CDR2 as FQNEAQ (reference sequence). This chain's CDR3 is CASSSPTGIGYTF. The CDR3 nucleotides read TGTGCCAGCAGCTCCCCGACAGGGATTGGCTACACCTTC. Combining the CDR3 with reference TRBV7-9 and TRBJ1-2 gives the whole variable domain DTGVSQNPRHKITKRGQNVTFRCDPISEHNRLYWYRQTLGQGPEFLTYFQNEAQLEKSRLLSDRFSAERPKGSFSTLEIQRTEQGDSAMYLCASSSPTGIGYTFGSGTRLTVV.

In its sample, this clone was seen a few times. Within the sample, other DNA sequences also encode this same CDR3. The chain employs TRBV19 and TRBJ2-7; the D gene is possibly TRBD1 (5 bases). The germline V gene encodes CDR1 LNHDA and CDR2 SQIVND (reference sequence). CDR3 size: 12 residues. V lost 1 base, J lost 6 bases, and 7 bases lay in between. The CDR3 DNA reads as TGTGCCAGTAGTATAGCAGGGCGCGAGCAGTACTTC. Translated: CASSIAGREQYF.

The chain recombines TRBV15 with TRBJ2-7, with 8 nucleotides matching TRBD2. CDR1 and CDR2 (germline): LNHNV, YYDKDF (reference sequence). The CDR3 sequence is 15 residues long. Trimming at V came to 0 bases and at J to 5 bases, leaving 6 bases not matched to a gene. The CDR3 sequence: CATSRDRGSGDEQYF. The CDR3 nucleotides are TGTGCCACCAGCAGAGATCGGGGTAGCGGGGACGAGCAGTACTTC.

V is TRBV5-1 and J is TRBJ2-7; D unresolved. V dropped 1 base and J dropped 1 base, with 12 bases sitting between them. Germline lookup yields CDR1 SGHRS and CDR2 YFSETQ. The CDR3 spans 15 residues. As DNA, the CDR3 is TGCGCCAGCAGCTTGTTCCAGGAATCGTCCTACGAGCAGTACTTC. Translated: CASSLFQESSYEQYF.

The V and J genes are TRBV6-1 and TRBJ2-1; tentatively, D is TRBD1 or TRBD2 (6 bases each). V lost 9 bases, J lost 4 bases, and 10 bases lay in between. The germline gives CDR1 MNHNS, CDR2 SASEGT. This CDR3 spans 12 amino acids. The CDR3 loop is CASRGVYNEQFF. The CDR3 nucleotides are TGTGCCAGTAGGGGGGTTTACAATGAGCAGTTCTTC.

This sequence joins TRBV27 and TRBJ2-7; 8 nucleotides align to TRBD1. With 2 bases clipped from V and 6 bases from J, the junction kept 6 bases outside the gene matches. The CDR3 runs 14 residues. The germline CDR1 and CDR2 sequences are MNHEY and SMNVEV (reference sequence). For the CDR3, the DNA is TGTGCCAGCAGTTTACGAAAAACAGGGGGCGAGCAGTACTTC. Encoded protein: CASSLRKTGGEQYF.

V gene TRBV13 combines with J gene TRBJ2-7; possible D gene TRBD2, 6 bases. The CDR3 contains 12 residues. Germline lookup yields CDR1 PRHDT and CDR2 FYEKMQ (reference sequence). Trimming left V 11 bases short and J 3 bases short, with 14 bases between. CDR3 region: CAVRMEGYEQYF. CDR3 nucleotide sequence: TGTGCCGTCCGGATGGAGGGCTACGAGCAGTACTTC.

V usage is TRBV7-8 and J usage is TRBJ2-7; D unclear. This CDR3 contains 13 residues. The V end was cut by 5 bases, the J end by 2 bases, with 10 bases between. Germline CDR1 and CDR2: SGHVS and FQNEAQ. The CDR3 DNA sequence: TGTGCCAGCAGCCCCGGGCGCACCTACGAGCAGTACTTC. Residues: CASSPGRTYEQYF.

The chain employs TRBV7-8 and TRBJ1-2; weak D call: TRBD1 (6 bases). V shed 6 bases and J shed 0 bases, with 11 bases lying between them. This CDR3 contains 14 residues. The germline V gene encodes CDR1 SGHVS and CDR2 FQNEAQ. CDR3 in amino acids: CASSPQGTNYGYTF. The DNA of the CDR3 is TGTGCCAGCAGTCCACAGGGAACTAACTATGGCTACACCTTC.

The rearrangement links TRBV19 to TRBJ2-3; 7 nucleotides align to TRBD1. This CDR3 comprises 15 residues. The germline gives CDR1 LNHDA, CDR2 SQIVND (reference sequence). Germline trimming cut 5 bases from V and 0 bases from J; bases unmatched to any gene: 5. For the CDR3, the DNA is TGTGCCAGTAGTCCAGACAGGGAAAGCACAGATACGCAGTATTTT. It is translated as CASSPDRESTDTQYF.

The CDR3 DNA reads as TGTGCCAGCAGCTTAGACGACCAAAGGACAGGGGGTGAGACCCAGTACTTC. It is translated as CASSLDDQRTGGETQYF. The V and J genes are TRBV7-8 and TRBJ2-5; 10 positions match TRBD1. Trimming took 1 base from V and 5 from J; bases not matched to a gene: 10. CDR1 and CDR2 (germline): SGHVS, FQNEAQ. The CDR3 consists of 17 residues.

V gene TRBV7-9 combines with J gene TRBJ2-3; D is uncertain. CDR3 length equals 17 residues. Trimming stripped 5 bases from V and 0 bases from J, with 18 bases between. Germline-derived CDR1 and CDR2 are SEHNR and FQNEAQ (reference sequence). The CDR3 bases are TGTGCCAGCAGCCCTCAGGTTACAGATCCTAGCACAGATACGCAGTATTTT. It specifies CASSPQVTDPSTDTQYF.

This sequence joins TRBV4-3 and TRBJ1-1; D is ambiguous. The CDR3 runs to 13 residues. The V end lost 5 bases, the J end lost 5 bases, and 12 bases lay between the germline ends. The germline V gene has CDR1 LGHNA and CDR2 YSLEER. DNA for the CDR3: TGCGCCAGCAGCGGTGACACCAGGACTGAAGCTTTCTTT. This sequence encodes CASSGDTRTEAFF.

This clone was observed a single time. The chain couples TRBV2 to TRBJ1-5; unclear D gene. V lost 4 bases to trimming and J lost 2 bases, with 9 bases between them. Germline V CDR1 and CDR2: SNHLY, FYNNEI. This CDR3 contains 14 residues. CDR3: CASSVLLRNQPQHF. The CDR3 region has the DNA TGTGCCAGCAGTGTCTTGTTGCGCAATCAGCCCCAGCATTTT.

CDR3 DNA sequence: TGTGCCAGCAGTTCCCCTGGGGGAGGGCATTACGCCTACGAGCAGTACTTC. Amino acid sequence: CASSSPGGGHYAYEQYF. The rearrangement joins TRBV28 to TRBJ2-7, with 7 bases matching TRBD2. V lost 4 bases and J lost 2; bases outside the gene matches: 14. CDR3 size: 17 residues. CDR1 MDHEN and CDR2 SYDVKM come from the germline V gene.

The V gene is TRBV25-1, the J gene TRBJ2-1; D may be TRBD2 (6 bases). Germline CDR1 reads MGHDK; CDR2 reads SYGVNS. This CDR3 comprises 16 residues. V lost 0 bases to trimming and J lost 9 bases, with 18 bases between them. The CDR3 loop is CASSEYELAYPAEQFF. The DNA of the CDR3 is TGTGCCAGCAGTGAATATGAACTAGCATACCCGGCTGAGCAGTTCTTC.

The chain employs TRBV7-9 and TRBJ1-4, with TRBD1 as a possible D gene (6 bases). This CDR3 is built from 16 residues. The V gene lost 5 bases and the J gene lost 12 bases, with 25 bases spanning the gap. Germline CDR1 is SEHNR and CDR2 is FQNEAQ (reference sequence). CDR3 sequence: CASSKPDSPLLWQLFF. The CDR3 coding sequence is TGTGCCAGCAGCAAACCGGACAGCCCCCTTCTATGGCAACTGTTTTTT.

The chain combines TRBV7-9 with TRBJ1-4; 7 bases line up with TRBD1. Trimming cost V 1 base and J 7 bases; bases outside gene matches: 12. CDR3 size: 17 residues. In germline, CDR1 is SEHNR, CDR2 FQNEAQ (reference sequence). CDR3 sequence reads: CASSLVAGGVTTEKLFF. The DNA for the CDR3 is TGTGCCAGCAGCTTAGTGGCAGGGGGGGTGACGACTGAAAAACTGTTTTTT.